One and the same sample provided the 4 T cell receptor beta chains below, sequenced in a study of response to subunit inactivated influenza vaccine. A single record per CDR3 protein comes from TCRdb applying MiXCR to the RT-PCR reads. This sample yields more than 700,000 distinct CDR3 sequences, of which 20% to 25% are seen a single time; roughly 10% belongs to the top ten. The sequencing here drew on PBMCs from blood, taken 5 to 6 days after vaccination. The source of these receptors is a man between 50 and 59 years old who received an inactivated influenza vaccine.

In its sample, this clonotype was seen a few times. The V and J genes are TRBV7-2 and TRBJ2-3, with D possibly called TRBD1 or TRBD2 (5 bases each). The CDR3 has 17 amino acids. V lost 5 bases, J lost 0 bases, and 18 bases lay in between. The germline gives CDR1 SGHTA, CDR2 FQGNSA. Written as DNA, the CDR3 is TGTGCCAGCAGCCGAGTTCCTGGGGCGGGTAGCACAGATACGCAGTATTTT. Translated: CASSRVPGAGSTDTQYF.

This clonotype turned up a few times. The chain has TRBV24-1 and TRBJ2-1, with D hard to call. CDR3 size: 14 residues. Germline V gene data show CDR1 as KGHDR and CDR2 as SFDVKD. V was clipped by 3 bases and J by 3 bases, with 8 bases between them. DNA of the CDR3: TGTGCCACCAGTGATCCACTTAACTACAATGAGCAGTTCTTC. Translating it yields CATSDPLNYNEQFF.

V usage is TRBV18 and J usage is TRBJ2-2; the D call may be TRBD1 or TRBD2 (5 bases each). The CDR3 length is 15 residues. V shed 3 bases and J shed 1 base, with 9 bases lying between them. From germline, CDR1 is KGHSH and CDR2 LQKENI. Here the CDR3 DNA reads TGTGCCAGCTCACCCGGGGCAGTGAACACCGGGGAGCTGTTTTTT. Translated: CASSPGAVNTGELFF.

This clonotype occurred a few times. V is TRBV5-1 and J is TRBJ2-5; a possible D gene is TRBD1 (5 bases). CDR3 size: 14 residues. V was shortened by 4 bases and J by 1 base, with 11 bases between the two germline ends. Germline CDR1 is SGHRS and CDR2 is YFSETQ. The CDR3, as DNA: TGCGCCAGCAGCCTCCAGGGCCTCCAAGAGACCCAGTACTTC. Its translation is CASSLQGLQETQYF.